Below are 3 T cell receptor beta chains sequenced from a single sample in a study of regulatory T cells in long-lasting Graves disease. Investigators prepared the TCR beta libraries by applying iRepertoire HTBI primers and Arm-PCR of CDR3 regions. TCRdb re-derived calls from the multiplex PCR reads in MiXCR, one entry per CDR3 protein. This sample carries about 320,000 distinct CDR3 sequences, roughly 18% of them seen once, and the ten largest clones take about 36%. The time point: newly diagnosed GD, antithyroid drugs for less than 3 months. Preparation of the TCR library used RNA extracted from PBMCs. The starting material was peripheral blood mononuclear cells (PBMCs), obtained at new diagnosis, from a patient treated with antithyroid drugs. The receptors derive from a female donor with Graves disease.

The sample holds a few counts of this clonotype. V usage is TRBV24-1 and J usage is TRBJ1-1; D might be TRBD1 (6 bases). The CDR3 contains 13 residues. Germline V lookup: CDR1 KGHDR, CDR2 SFDVKD. The V and J ends lost 7 bases and 6 bases respectively, with 14 bases between them. CDR3 protein: CATRKSTGSEAFF. The CDR3 DNA is TGTGCCACCAGAAAAAGCACAGGGTCTGAAGCTTTCTTT.

This clonotype was seen only a few times. This chain joins TRBV30 and TRBJ2-3; D unresolved. The germline V gene encodes CDR1 GTSNPN and CDR2 SVGIG (reference sequence). The V end lost 4 bases, the J end lost 1 base, and 9 bases lay between the germline ends. The CDR3 totals 13 residues. The CDR3 loop reads CAWIKRGTDTQYF. DNA of the CDR3: TGTGCCTGGATTAAAAGGGGCACAGATACGCAGTATTTT.

This clonotype was observed at least ten times. V usage is TRBV6-2 or TRBV6-3 and J usage is TRBJ1-1; D is unclear. V was pared by 7 bases and J by 11 bases, with 17 bases between. From germline, CDR1 is MNHEY and CDR2 SVGEGT. The CDR3 covers 12 residues. CDR3: CASTLPRGGAFF. The CDR3 DNA follows: TGTGCCAGCACCTTGCCTCGAGGAGGGGCTTTCTTT.